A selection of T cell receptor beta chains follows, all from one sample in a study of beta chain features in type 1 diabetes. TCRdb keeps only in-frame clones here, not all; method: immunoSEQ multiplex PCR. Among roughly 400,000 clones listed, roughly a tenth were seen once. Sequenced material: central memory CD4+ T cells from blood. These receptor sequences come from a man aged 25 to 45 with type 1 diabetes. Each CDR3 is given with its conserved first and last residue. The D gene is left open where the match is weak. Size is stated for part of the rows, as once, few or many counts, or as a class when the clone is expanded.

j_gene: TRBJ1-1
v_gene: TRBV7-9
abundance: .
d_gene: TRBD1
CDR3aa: CASSAQGGANTEAFF
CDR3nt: TGTGCCAGCAGTGCCCAGGGGGGGGCGAACACTGAAGCTTTCTTT

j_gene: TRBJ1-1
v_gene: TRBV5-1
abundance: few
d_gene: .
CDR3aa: CASSTGTVNTEAFF
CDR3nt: TGCGCCAGCAGCACCGGGACCGTGAACACTGAAGCTTTCTTT

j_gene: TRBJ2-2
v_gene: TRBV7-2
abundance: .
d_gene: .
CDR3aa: CASSTNTGELFF
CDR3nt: TGTGCCAGCAGTACGAACACCGGGGAGCTGTTTTTT

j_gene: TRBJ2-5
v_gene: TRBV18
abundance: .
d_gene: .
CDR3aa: CASSPRPTVQETQYF
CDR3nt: TGTGCCAGCTCACCACGTCCCACAGTCCAAGAGACCCAGTACTTC

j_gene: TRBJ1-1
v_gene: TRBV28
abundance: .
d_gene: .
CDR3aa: CASSGGDREAFF
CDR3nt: TGTGCCAGCAGCGGGGGGGACCGTGAAGCTTTCTTT

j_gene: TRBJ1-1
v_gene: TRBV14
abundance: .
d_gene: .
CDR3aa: CASSQLAGATEAFF
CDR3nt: TGTGCCAGCAGCCAACTGGCTGGGGCCACTGAAGCTTTCTTT

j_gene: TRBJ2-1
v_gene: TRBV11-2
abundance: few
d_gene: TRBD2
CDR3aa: CASSIAGRGDEQFF
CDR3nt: TGTGCCAGCAGCATAGCGGGAAGAGGGGATGAGCAGTTCTTC

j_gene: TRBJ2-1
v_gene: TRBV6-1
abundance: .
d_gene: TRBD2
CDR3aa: CASSFRLASTNEQFF
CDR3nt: TGTGCCAGCAGTTTCAGACTAGCGTCTACAAATGAGCAGTTCTTC

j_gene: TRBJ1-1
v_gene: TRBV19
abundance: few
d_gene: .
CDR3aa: CASNREGAEAFF
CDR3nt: TGTGCCAGTAACAGGGAAGGGGCTGAAGCTTTCTTT

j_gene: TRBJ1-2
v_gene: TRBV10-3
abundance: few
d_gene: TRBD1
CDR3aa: CAISEGGQLLGYTF
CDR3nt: TGTGCCATCAGTGAGGGGGGACAGCTTCTGGGCTACACCTTC

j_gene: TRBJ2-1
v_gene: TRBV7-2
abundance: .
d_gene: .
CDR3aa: CASRDRRYNEQFF
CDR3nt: TGTGCCAGCAGAGACAGGCGGTACAATGAGCAGTTCTTC

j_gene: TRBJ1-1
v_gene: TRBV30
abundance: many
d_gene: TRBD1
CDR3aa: CAWSAGGQSSEAFF
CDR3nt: TGTGCCTGGAGTGCAGGGGGACAGTCTTCTGAAGCTTTCTTT

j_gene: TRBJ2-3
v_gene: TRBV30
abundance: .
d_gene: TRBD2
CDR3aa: CAWRGLAGRSDTQYF
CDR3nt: TGTGCCTGGCGAGGGCTAGCGGGACGATCAGATACGCAGTATTTT

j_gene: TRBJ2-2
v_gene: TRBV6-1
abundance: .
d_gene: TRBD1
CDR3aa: CASWDRYTGELFF
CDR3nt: TGTGCCAGCTGGGACAGATACACCGGGGAGCTGTTTTTT

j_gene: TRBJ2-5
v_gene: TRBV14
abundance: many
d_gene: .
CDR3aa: CASSQDRAEETQYF
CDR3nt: TGTGCCAGCAGCCAAGACAGGGCCGAAGAGACCCAGTACTTC

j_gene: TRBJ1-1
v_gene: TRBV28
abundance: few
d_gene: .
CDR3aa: CASSLPLGNTEAFF
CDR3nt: TGTGCCAGCAGTTTACCGCTAGGGAACACTGAAGCTTTCTTT

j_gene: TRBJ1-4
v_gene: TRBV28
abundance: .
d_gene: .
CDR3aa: CASLDSRNEKLFF
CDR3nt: TGTGCCAGCCTAGACAGTCGAAATGAAAAACTGTTTTTT

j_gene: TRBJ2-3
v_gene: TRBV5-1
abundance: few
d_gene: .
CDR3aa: CASSRIGTTDTQYF
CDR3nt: TGCGCCAGCAGCCGCATTGGGACCACAGATACGCAGTATTTT

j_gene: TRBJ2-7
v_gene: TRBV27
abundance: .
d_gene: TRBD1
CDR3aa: CASSLGTGFYEQYF
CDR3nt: TGTGCCAGCAGTTTAGGGACAGGCTTCTACGAGCAGTACTTC

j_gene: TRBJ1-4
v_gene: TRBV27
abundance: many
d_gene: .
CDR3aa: CASSPRPRGDEKLFF
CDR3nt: TGTGCCAGCAGTCCCCGCCCGCGCGGAGATGAAAAACTGTTTTTT

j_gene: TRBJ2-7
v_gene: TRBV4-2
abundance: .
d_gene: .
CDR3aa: CASSQEGFNSYEQYF
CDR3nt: TGTGCCAGCAGCCAAGAGGGCTTTAATTCCTACGAGCAGTACTTC

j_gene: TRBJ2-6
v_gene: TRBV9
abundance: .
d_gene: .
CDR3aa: CASSVASLSGANVLTF
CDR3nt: TGTGCCAGCAGCGTAGCCTCCCTCTCTGGGGCCAACGTCCTGACTTTC

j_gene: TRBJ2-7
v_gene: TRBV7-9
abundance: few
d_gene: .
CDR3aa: CASSPRQASYEQYF
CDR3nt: TGTGCCAGCAGCCCCCGACAGGCCTCCTACGAGCAGTACTTC

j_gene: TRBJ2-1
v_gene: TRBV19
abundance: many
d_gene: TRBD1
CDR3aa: CASSISGTGGYNEQFF
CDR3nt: TGTGCCAGTAGTATCTCCGGGACAGGGGGTTACAATGAGCAGTTCTTC

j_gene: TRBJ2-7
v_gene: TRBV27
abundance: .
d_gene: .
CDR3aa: CASSSRQAMSYEQYF
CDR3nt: TGTGCCAGCAGTTCCAGACAGGCAATGTCCTACGAGCAGTACTTC

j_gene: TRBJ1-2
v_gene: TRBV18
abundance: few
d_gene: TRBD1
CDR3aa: CASSPKGQSYGYTF
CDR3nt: TGTGCCAGCTCTCCTAAGGGACAGTCCTATGGCTACACCTTC